This T cell receptor beta chain came from a study of blood T cell repertoires in COVID-19. Overall study context: The origin of the acute and convalescent COVID-19 samples was the United States, Italy and Spain. PBMCs, B-cell-depleted T cells, or T cells were the source of the cDNA or gDNA that made up the material.

The CDR3 runs to 13 residues. Germline CDR1 reads SGHTA; CDR2 reads FQGTGA. V lost 5 bases to trimming and J lost 4 bases; unmatched junction nucleotides: 3. Original analysis: Amplifying reference gene primers gave estimates of nucleated cell counts. The assay was immunoSEQ multiplex PCR, and TCRdb's table has in-frame clones only and misses some. Clone size and V and J calls were adopted from that table, with D and trimming inferred from the DNA. The profile covers about 70,000 clones, with around 83% appearing a single time and roughly 5.5% taken by the ten largest. The TCR was taken from a man older than 75 with acute or convalescent COVID-19. The chain uses TRBV7-3 and TRBJ1-1, with TRBD1 matching 8 bases. Sequences were obtained from peripheral blood. CDR3 in DNA: TGTGCCAGCAGCCAGACAGGGGTCACTGAAGCTTTCTTT. As protein: CASSQTGVTEAFF.